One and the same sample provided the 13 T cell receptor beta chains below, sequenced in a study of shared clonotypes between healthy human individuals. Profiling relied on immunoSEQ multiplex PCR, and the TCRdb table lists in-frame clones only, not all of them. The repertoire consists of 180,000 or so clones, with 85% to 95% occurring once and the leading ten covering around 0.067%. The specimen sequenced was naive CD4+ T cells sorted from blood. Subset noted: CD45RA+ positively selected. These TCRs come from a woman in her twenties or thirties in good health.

DNA of the CDR3: TGTGCCAGTAGTCTCAGGGGTCATAGCTCCTACGAGCAGTACTTC. This codes for CASSLRGHSSYEQYF. The V gene is TRBV19, the J gene TRBJ2-7; D may be TRBD1 (6 bases). CDR1 is LNHDA and CDR2 is SQIVND in the germline V gene (reference sequence). The CDR3 extends over 15 amino acids. V lost 5 bases, J lost 0 bases, and 14 bases lay in between.

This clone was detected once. This CDR3 reads CASSITSGGPYEQYF. The CDR3 coding sequence is TGTGCCAGTAGTATCACTAGCGGTGGGCCCTACGAGCAGTACTTC. This chain uses TRBV19 with TRBJ2-7; 8 nucleotides align to TRBD2. The CDR3 is 15 amino acids. Germline CDR1 and CDR2: LNHDA and SQIVND (reference sequence). J lost 2 bases, V lost 3 bases, and 6 bases had no gene match.

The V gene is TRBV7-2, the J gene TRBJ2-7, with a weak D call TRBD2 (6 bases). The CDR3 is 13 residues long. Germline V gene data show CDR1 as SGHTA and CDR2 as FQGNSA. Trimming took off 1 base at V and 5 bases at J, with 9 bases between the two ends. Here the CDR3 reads CASSLVSGDEQYF. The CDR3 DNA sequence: TGTGCCAGCAGCTTAGTCTCGGGGGACGAGCAGTACTTC.

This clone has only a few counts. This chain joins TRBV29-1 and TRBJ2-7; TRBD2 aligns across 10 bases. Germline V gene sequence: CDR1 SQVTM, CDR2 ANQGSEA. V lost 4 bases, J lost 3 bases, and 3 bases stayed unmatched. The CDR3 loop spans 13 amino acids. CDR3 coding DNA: TGCAGCGTTGGGCCTAGCGGGAGCTACGAGCAGTACTTC. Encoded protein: CSVGPSGSYEQYF.

CDR3 sequence reads: CASSLFVGGPGPQHF. The CDR3 DNA sequence: TGTGCCAGCAGCTTATTCGTCGGGGGCCCGGGGCCCCAGCATTTT. The chain couples TRBV7-8 to TRBJ1-5; D is perhaps TRBD1 (6 bases). Per germline, CDR1 SGHVS and CDR2 FQNEAQ. The CDR3 contains 15 residues. V gave up 2 bases and J gave up 9 bases, with 17 bases separating them.

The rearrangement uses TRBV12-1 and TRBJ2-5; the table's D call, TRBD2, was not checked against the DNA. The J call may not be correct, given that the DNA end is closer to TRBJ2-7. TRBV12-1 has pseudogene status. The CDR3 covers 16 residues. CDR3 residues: CASSFASGRARYEQYF. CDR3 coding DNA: TGTGCCAGCAGCTTCGCTAGCGGGAGGGCACGTTACGAGCAGTACTTC.

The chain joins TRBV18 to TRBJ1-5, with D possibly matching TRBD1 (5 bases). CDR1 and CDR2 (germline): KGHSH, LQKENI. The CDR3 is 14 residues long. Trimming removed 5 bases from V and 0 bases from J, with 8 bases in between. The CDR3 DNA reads TGTGCCAGCTCAGCGGACATTAGCAATCAGCCCCAGCATTTT. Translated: CASSADISNQPQHF. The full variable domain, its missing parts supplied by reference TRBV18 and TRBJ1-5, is NAGVMQNPRHLVRRRGQEARLRCSPMKGHSHVYWYRQLPEEGLKFMVYLQKENIIDESGMPKERFSAEFPKEGPSILRIQQVVRGDSAAYFCASSADISNQPQHFGDGTRLSIL.

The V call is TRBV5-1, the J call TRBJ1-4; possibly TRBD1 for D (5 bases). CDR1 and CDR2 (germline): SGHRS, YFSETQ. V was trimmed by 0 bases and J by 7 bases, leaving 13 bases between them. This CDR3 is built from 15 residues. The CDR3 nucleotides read TGCGCCAGCAGCTTGGGGTCCCAGGGTTTTGAAAAACTGTTTTTT. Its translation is CASSLGSQGFEKLFF.

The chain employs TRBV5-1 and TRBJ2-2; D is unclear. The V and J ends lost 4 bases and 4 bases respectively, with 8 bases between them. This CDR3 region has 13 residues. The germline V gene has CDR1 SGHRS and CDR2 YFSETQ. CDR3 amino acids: CASSPSSTGELFF. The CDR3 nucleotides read TGCGCCAGCAGCCCGTCTAGCACCGGGGAGCTGTTTTTT.

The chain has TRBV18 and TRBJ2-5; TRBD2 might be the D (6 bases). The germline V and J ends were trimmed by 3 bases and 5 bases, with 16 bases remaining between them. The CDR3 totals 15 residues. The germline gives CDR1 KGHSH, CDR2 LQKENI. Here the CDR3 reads CASSPWDRGTETQYF. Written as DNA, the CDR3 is TGTGCCAGCTCACCCTGGGACCGGGGGACGGAGACCCAGTACTTC.

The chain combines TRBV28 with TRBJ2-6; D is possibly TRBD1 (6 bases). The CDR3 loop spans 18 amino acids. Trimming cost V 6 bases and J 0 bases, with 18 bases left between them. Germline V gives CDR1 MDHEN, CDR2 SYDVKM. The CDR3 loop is CASRGAGASPSGANVLTF. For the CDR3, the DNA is TGTGCCAGCAGGGGGGCCGGGGCTTCCCCCTCTGGGGCCAACGTCCTGACTTTC.

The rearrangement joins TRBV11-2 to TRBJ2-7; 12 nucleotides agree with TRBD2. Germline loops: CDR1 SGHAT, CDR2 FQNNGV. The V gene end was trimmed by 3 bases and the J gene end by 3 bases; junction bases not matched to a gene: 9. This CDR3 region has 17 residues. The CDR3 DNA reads TGTGCCAGCAGCTTTCGACTAGCGGGAGAGCGGGGCTACGAGCAGTACTTC. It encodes CASSFRLAGERGYEQYF.

The CDR3 is CATKGEAWASYEQYF. CDR3 nucleotide sequence: TGTGCCACCAAGGGCGAGGCGTGGGCATCCTACGAGCAGTACTTC. The J gene is TRBJ2-7, the V gene TRBV6-5; D unresolved. Germline CDR1 reads MNHEY; CDR2 reads SVGAGI. The CDR3 loop spans 15 amino acids. The ends were cut back, 10 bases at V and 1 base at J, with 20 bases in the middle.